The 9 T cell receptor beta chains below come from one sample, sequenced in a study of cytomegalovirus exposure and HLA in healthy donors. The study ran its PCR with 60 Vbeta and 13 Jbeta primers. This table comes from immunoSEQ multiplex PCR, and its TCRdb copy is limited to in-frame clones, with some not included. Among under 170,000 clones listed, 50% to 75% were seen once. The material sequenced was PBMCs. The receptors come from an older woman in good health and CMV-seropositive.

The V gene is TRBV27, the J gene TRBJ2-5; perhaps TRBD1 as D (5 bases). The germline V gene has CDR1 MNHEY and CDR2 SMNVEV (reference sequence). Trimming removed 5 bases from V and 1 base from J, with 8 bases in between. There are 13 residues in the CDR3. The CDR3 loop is CASSEDIQETQYF. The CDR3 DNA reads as TGTGCCAGCAGTGAGGACATCCAAGAGACCCAGTACTTC.

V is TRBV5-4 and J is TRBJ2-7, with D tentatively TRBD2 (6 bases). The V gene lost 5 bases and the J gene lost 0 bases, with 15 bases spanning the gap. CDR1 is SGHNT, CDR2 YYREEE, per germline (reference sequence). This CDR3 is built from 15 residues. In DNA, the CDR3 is TGTGCCAGCAGGTGGGACTCCGGAAGCTCCTACGAGCAGTACTTC. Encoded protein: CASRWDSGSSYEQYF.

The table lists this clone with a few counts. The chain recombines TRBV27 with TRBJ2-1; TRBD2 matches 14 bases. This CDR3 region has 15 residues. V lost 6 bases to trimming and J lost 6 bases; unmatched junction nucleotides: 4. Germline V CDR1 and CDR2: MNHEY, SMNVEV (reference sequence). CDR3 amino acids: CASSLGTSGSNEQFF. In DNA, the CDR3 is TGTGCCAGCAGCCTCGGGACTAGCGGGAGCAATGAGCAGTTCTTC.

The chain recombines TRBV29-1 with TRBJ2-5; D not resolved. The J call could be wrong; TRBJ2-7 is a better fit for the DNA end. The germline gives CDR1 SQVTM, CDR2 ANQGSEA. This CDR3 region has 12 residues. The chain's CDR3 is CSVDGGSYEQYF. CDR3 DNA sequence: TGCAGCGTTGACGGCGGTTCCTACGAGCAGTACTTC.

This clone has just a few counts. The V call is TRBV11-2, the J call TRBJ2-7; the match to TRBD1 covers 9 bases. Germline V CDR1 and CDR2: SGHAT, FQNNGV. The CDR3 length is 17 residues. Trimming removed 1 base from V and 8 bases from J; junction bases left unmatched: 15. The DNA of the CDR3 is TGTGCCAGCAGCTTAGGGGGACAGGGTGAAATGCGTTCAAAGCAGTACTTC. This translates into CASSLGGQGEMRSKQYF.

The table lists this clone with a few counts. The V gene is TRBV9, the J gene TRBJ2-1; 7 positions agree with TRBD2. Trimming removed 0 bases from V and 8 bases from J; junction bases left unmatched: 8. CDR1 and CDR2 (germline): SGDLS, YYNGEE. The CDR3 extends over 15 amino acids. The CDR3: CASSVGWEGKDEQFF. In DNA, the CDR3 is TGTGCCAGCAGCGTAGGTTGGGAGGGTAAAGATGAGCAGTTCTTC.

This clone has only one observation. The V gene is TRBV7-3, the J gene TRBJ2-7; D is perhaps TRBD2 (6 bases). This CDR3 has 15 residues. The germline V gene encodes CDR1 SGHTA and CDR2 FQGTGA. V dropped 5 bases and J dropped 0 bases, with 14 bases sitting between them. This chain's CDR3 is CASSPQTGDSYEQYF. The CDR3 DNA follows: TGTGCCAGCAGCCCCCAAACGGGAGACTCCTACGAGCAGTACTTC.

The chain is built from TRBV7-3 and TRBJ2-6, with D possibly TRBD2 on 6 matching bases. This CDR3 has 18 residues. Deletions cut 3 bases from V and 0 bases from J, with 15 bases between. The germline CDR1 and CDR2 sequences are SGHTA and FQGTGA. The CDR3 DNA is TGTGCCAGCAGCTTTGGAGGGAGGTCTCACTCTGGGGCCAACGTCCTGACTTTC. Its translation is CASSFGGRSHSGANVLTF.

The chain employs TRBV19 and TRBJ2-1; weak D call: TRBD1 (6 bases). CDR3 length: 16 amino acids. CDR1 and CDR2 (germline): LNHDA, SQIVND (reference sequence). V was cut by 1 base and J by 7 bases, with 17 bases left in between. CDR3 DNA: TGTGCCAGTAGTATAGGTCAGGGGACGACGTGGAATGAGCAGTTCTTC. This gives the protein CASSIGQGTTWNEQFF.